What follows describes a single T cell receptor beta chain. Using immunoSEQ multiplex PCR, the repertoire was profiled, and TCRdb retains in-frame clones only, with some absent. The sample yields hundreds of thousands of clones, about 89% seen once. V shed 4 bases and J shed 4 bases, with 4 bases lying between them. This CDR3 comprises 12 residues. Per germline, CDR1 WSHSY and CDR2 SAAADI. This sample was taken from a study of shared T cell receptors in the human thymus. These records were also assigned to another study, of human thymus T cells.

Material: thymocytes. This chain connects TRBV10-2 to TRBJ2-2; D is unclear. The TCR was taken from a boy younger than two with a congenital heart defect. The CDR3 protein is CASSGSTGELFF. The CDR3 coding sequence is TGCGCCAGCAGTGGGAGCACCGGGGAGCTGTTTTTT.